Each of the 3 T cell receptor beta chains below was sequenced from the same sample in a study of T cell responses to AZD1222 COVID-19 vaccine. Produced via immunoSEQ multiplex PCR; TCRdb's table is partial and in-frame only. The repertoire includes around 130,000 clones, about 91% of them detected once, and approximately 2% sits in the top ten. Sequencing was performed on peripheral blood, taken 28 days after the second AZD1222 dose. These receptors were collected from an adult who received the AZD1222 COVID-19 vaccine.

The V and J genes are TRBV19 and TRBJ1-2; TRBD1 might be the D (5 bases). This CDR3 spans 14 amino acids. The germline gives CDR1 LNHDA, CDR2 SQIVND (reference sequence). V was cut by 3 bases and J by 4 bases, with 12 bases left in between. This CDR3 is CASSITQGGYGYTF. In DNA, the CDR3 is TGTGCCAGTAGTATCACCCAGGGTGGCTATGGCTACACCTTC.

Comment on this clone: The identical CDR3 is also encoded by other nucleotide sequences in the sample. V and J are TRBV27 and TRBJ1-5; weak D call: TRBD1 (5 bases). The germline CDR1 and CDR2 sequences are MNHEY and SMNVEV (reference sequence). The V end lost 5 bases, the J end lost 0 bases, and 14 bases lay between the germline ends. The CDR3 spans 16 residues. The CDR3 loop is CASSLRTPYSNQPQHF. As DNA, the CDR3 is TGTGCCAGCAGTCTCAGGACACCCTATAGCAATCAGCCCCAGCATTTT.

The chain has TRBV11-2 and TRBJ2-1; 10 nucleotides agree with TRBD1. Losses at the gene ends were 5 bases for V and 2 bases for J; bases not matched to a gene: 6. Germline CDR1 reads SGHAT; CDR2 reads FQNNGV. This CDR3 is 16 amino acids long. This CDR3 reads CASSPGTGVAYNEQFF. As DNA, the CDR3 is TGTGCCAGCAGCCCTGGGACAGGGGTTGCCTACAATGAGCAGTTCTTC. Using reference TRBV11-2 and TRBJ2-1 for the parts outside the CDR3, the full variable domain is EAGVAQSPRYKIIEKRQSVAFWCNPISGHATLYWYQQILGQGPKLLIQFQNNGVVDDSQLPKDRFSAERLKGVDSTLKIQPAKLEDSAVYLCASSPGTGVAYNEQFFGPGTRLTVL.